The entry below gives a single T cell receptor beta chain sequence along with its context. The data originate from a study of shared clonotypes between healthy human individuals. Generated by immunoSEQ multiplex PCR, the TCRdb table keeps only in-frame clones and is missing some. Here the sample spans about 2,100,000 clones, about 93% being singletons. Germline-derived CDR1 and CDR2 are LNHDA and SQIVND (reference sequence). CDR3 size: 15 residues. Trimming cost V 6 bases and J 8 bases, with 20 bases left between them. CD8 cells classed as naive were CD45RO-negative and positively selected for CCR7, excluding terminally differentiated effector memory CD45RA+ cells. Only Caucasian adults living in Nashville, Tennessee made up the donor group.

The chain carries TRBV19 and TRBJ1-5; D is unclear. The TCR was taken from a young man in good health. Some clones in this sample may be carry-over from other donors' samples. What was sequenced was naive CD8+ T cells from PBMCs. This CDR3 is CASRSFGELIEPQHF. In DNA, the CDR3 is TGTGCCAGTAGATCCTTCGGAGAACTAATCGAGCCCCAGCATTTT.